This T cell receptor beta chain was sequenced during a study of blood T cell repertoires in COVID-19 (dated by TCRdb to 2019 to 2021). The study in broad terms: Samples from collaborators originated in the United States, Italy and Spain and spanned both the acute and convalescent phases of COVID-19. A freely available public database, intended as a resource for researchers studying the immune response to SARS-CoV-2, is where the repertoires were released. Samples were obtained from the ongoing ImmuneRACE study (first 160 participants) and from 1,254 subjects provided by 6 global collaborators. Deeply sampled blood TCRbeta repertoires from subjects exposed to, actively infected with, or recovered from COVID-19 were included in the dataset. Sample metadata almost always included a de-identified subject ID, COVID-19 status, age in years and sex. HLA class I and class II types, where available, came from metadata supplied by the sample provider rather than from assay-based typing. The prospective study material was composed of cDNA or gDNA derived from T cells, B-cell-depleted T cells, or PBMCs. Overall study outcomes, separate from this receptor: The amount of clinical and demographic metadata varied by source and participant and was provided uncurated.

Whole blood was collected in K2EDTA tubes by collaborating institutions according to the institutions' own protocols. For TCRbeta analysis, collaborator samples were shipped as frozen whole blood, as isolated PBMCs, or as DNA extracted from either sample type. A few counts support this clone. It has no known antigen specificity. No base quality information exists; no much larger clone differs at one position. Reading from cysteine to phenylalanine, the CDR3 counts 18 amino acids. The kept DNA is CDR3 alone, 54 bases in frame from the first base. Reading the germline V gene (reference sequence) gives CDR1 LNHDA and CDR2 SQIVND. Cut back by 5 bases and 4 bases, the V and J ends lie 26 bases apart. TCRbeta CDR3 regions were amplified from genomic DNA by means of the immunoSEQ Assay, a bias-controlled multiplex PCR. The original methods were these. Nucleated cell counts per sample were estimated from amplification of reference gene primers within the assay. To quantify the absolute abundance of each unique TCRbeta CDR3 rearrangement, sequence reads were collapsed and filtered. For each sample, productive Simpson clonality was calculated as the square root of Simpson's diversity index over productive rearrangements. TCRdb provides this immuneACCESS table in a form limited to in-frame rearrangements. Some clones are lacking; in checked studies, under half of them reflect an unresolved V gene, and why the rest are absent is not known. That table gives V, J and clone size, and the DNA gave D and trimming. The sample table holds approximately 210,000 clones, of which around four fifths were seen once. Approximately 2.6% of the sample goes to the ten largest clones.

Source material: peripheral blood. The chain joins TRBV19 to TRBJ1-1, with TRBD1 tentatively as D gene (5 bases match). The sequence was obtained from a woman in her 70s with active or convalescent COVID-19. The nucleotide sequence is TGTGCCAGTAGTCCCCCGGGACTCCTTGTTGGGGAGAGCACTGAAGCTTTCTTT. Its translation is CASSPPGLLVGESTEAFF.